The 12 T cell receptor beta chains reported below all come from one sample, sequenced in a study of T cell responses to AZD1222 COVID-19 vaccine. Using immunoSEQ multiplex PCR, the repertoire was profiled, and TCRdb retains in-frame clones only, with some absent. The top ten clones hold 1.7% of a sample with roughly 200,000 clones, approximately 89% of them seen once. Here the sequenced sample was peripheral blood, taken 28 days after the second AZD1222 dose. The origin of the receptors is an adult who received the AZD1222 COVID-19 vaccine.

The gene calls are TRBV6-5 and TRBJ1-1, with TRBD1 identical over 8 bases. The CDR3 has 16 amino acids. V shed 1 base, J shed 4 bases, and the junction held 8 bases outside the gene matches. CDR1 and CDR2 (germline): MNHEY, SVGAGI. Written as DNA, the CDR3 is TGTGCCAGCAGTTACTTGACCGGGACAGGAGGCACTGAAGCTTTCTTT. It specifies CASSYLTGTGGTEAFF.

The chain is built from TRBV4-1 and TRBJ2-1; 8 positions agree with TRBD2. The CDR3 is made up of 16 amino acids. The V and J ends lost 0 bases and 6 bases, in that order; junction bases with no gene match: 7. Per the germline V gene, CDR1 is MGHRA and CDR2 is YSYEKL. CDR3 in amino acids: CASSQDRVGGANEQFF. The DNA for the CDR3 is TGCGCCAGCAGCCAAGATCGTGTCGGGGGGGCCAATGAGCAGTTCTTC.

The chain employs TRBV14 and TRBJ2-5; D uncertain. CDR1 and CDR2 from the germline V gene are SGHDN and FVKESK. The CDR3 has 15 residues. V shed 0 bases and J shed 4 bases, with 12 bases lying between them. CDR3 sequence: CASSQEKQGPETQYF. CDR3 in DNA: TGTGCCAGCAGCCAAGAGAAACAAGGTCCAGAGACCCAGTACTTC.

V gene TRBV4-1 combines with J gene TRBJ2-7; 11 bases are shared with TRBD2. The V gene end was trimmed by 8 bases and the J gene end by 3 bases; junction bases not matched to a gene: 9. CDR1 MGHRA and CDR2 YSYEKL come from the germline V gene. This CDR3 region has 15 residues. The CDR3: CASVQQLAGGYEQYF. The CDR3 coding sequence is TGCGCCAGCGTCCAGCAGCTAGCGGGGGGCTACGAGCAGTACTTC.

The rearrangement joins TRBV5-1 to TRBJ2-1; possibly TRBD2 for D (5 bases). CDR1 SGHRS and CDR2 YFSETQ come from the germline V gene. There are 15 residues in the CDR3. V was shortened by 5 bases and J by 0 bases, with 12 bases between the two germline ends. The CDR3 here is CASRTGVSSYNEQFF. The CDR3 nucleotides are TGCGCCAGCAGAACCGGGGTGAGCTCCTACAATGAGCAGTTCTTC.

The chain couples TRBV6-2 or TRBV6-3 to TRBJ2-5; D is unclear. Germline V gene lookup returns CDR1 MNHEY and CDR2 SVGEGT. With 6 bases removed from V and 0 bases from J, the gap between germline ends came to 11 bases. CDR3 length equals 14 residues. CDR3 protein: CASSQTTYQETQYF. CDR3 DNA: TGTGCCAGCAGCCAGACCACGTACCAAGAGACCCAGTACTTC.

V gene TRBV3-1 (or the pseudogene TRBV3-2) combines with J gene TRBJ2-4; no definite D call. Germline CDR1 LGHDT, CDR2 YNNKEL (reference sequence). V lost 2 bases and J 6 bases, leaving 14 bases between the germline ends. This CDR3 spans 15 amino acids. This CDR3 is CASSQNNWSANIQYF. Here the CDR3 DNA reads TGTGCCAGCAGCCAAAATAATTGGAGTGCAAACATTCAGTACTTC.

The CDR3 reads CASSPMTWGGYTF. CDR3 sequence (DNA): TGTGCCAGCAGCCCTATGACATGGGGGGGCTACACCTTC. The chain has TRBV11-2 and TRBJ1-2; a weak D match, TRBD1 (5 bases). Germline V gene data show CDR1 as SGHAT and CDR2 as FQNNGV. V lost 5 bases to trimming and J lost 8 bases, with 15 bases between them. The CDR3 totals 13 residues.

The chain carries TRBV19 and TRBJ1-5; 9 positions agree with TRBD1. The CDR3 spans 13 residues. CDR1 is LNHDA and CDR2 is SQIVND in the germline V gene (reference sequence). V lost 6 bases, J lost 7 bases, and 4 bases stayed unmatched. CDR3 sequence: CASRDRGYQPQHF. CDR3 bases: TGTGCCAGTAGGGACAGGGGATACCAGCCCCAGCATTTT.

The chain employs TRBV16 and TRBJ2-3; D is possibly TRBD1 (5 bases). V was cut by 2 bases and J by 8 bases, with 11 bases left in between. Germline values: CDR1 KGHSY, CDR2 FQNENV. The CDR3 totals 13 residues. The CDR3 sequence is CASSQGASATQYF. For the CDR3, the DNA is TGTGCCAGCAGCCAAGGGGCGTCGGCTACGCAGTATTTT.

The CDR3 region has the DNA TGTGCCACCAGCAGAGTTACGGGGGCCGGTGGCTACACCTTC. As protein: CATSRVTGAGGYTF. The chain is built from TRBV15 and TRBJ1-2, with D possibly TRBD1 on 6 matching bases. Trimming took 1 base from V and 7 from J, leaving 13 bases between them. Per germline, CDR1 LNHNV and CDR2 YYDKDF (reference sequence). There are 14 residues in the CDR3. The variable domain in full, completed from reference TRBV15 and TRBJ1-2, reads DAMVIQNPRYQVTQFGKPVTLSCSQTLNHNVMYWYQQKSSQAPKLLFHYYDKDFNNEADTPDNFQSRRPNTSFCFLDIRSPGLGDTAMYLCATSRVTGAGGYTFGSGTRLTVV.

This chain joins TRBV7-9 and TRBJ1-4; maybe TRBD1 (6 bases). This CDR3 has 16 amino acids. The V gene's germline CDR1 is SEHNR and CDR2 FQNEAQ (reference sequence). V was shortened by 3 bases and J by 0 bases, with 11 bases between the two germline ends. This chain's CDR3 is CASSLTRGPTNEKLFF. DNA of the CDR3: TGTGCCAGCAGCTTGACCAGGGGCCCAACTAATGAAAAACTGTTTTTT. Full variable domain (rest looked up from reference TRBV7-9 and TRBJ1-4): DTGVSQNPRHKITKRGQNVTFRCDPISEHNRLYWYRQTLGQGPEFLTYFQNEAQLEKSRLLSDRFSAERPKGSFSTLEIQRTEQGDSAMYLCASSLTRGPTNEKLFFGSGTQLSVL.